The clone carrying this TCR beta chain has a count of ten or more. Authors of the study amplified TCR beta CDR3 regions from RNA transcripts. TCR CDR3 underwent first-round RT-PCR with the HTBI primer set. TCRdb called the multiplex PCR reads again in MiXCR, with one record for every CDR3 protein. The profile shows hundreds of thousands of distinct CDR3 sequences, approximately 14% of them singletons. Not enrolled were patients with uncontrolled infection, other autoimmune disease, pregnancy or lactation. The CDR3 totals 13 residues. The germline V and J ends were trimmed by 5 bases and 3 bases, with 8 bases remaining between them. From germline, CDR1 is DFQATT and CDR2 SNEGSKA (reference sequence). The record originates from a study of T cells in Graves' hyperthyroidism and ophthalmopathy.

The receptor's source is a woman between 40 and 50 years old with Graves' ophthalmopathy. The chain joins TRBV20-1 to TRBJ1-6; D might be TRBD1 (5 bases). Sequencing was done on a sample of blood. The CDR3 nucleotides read TGCAGTGCTCAGGGCTACTATAATTCACCCCTCCACTTT. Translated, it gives CSAQGYYNSPLHF.